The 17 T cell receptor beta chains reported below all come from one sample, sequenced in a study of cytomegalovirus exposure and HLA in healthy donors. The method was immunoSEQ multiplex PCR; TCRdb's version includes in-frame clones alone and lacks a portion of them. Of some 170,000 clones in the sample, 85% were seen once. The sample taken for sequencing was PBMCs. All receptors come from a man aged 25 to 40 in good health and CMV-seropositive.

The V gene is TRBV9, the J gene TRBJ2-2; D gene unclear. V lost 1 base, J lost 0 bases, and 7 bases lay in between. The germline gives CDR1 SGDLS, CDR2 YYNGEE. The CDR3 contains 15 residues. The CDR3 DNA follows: TGTGCCAGCAGCGTATTAGACACGAACACCGGGGAGCTGTTTTTT. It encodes CASSVLDTNTGELFF.

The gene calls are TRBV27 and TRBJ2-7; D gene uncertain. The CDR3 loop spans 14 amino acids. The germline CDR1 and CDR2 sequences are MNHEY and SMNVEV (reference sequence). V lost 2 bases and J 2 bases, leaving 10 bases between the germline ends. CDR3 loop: CASSLGGRTYEQYF. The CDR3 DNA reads TGTGCCAGCAGTTTAGGCGGCAGAACCTACGAGCAGTACTTC.

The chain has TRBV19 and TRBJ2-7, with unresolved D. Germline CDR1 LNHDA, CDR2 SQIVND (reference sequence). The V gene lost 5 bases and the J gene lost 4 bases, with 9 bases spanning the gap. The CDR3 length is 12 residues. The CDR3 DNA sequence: TGTGCCAGTAGTCCGAGCAGGTACGAGCAGTACTTC. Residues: CASSPSRYEQYF.

DNA for the CDR3: TGTGCCAGCAGCTTAGAGACAGGGCATCGAGCTTTCTTT. Translating gives CASSLETGHRAFF. The chain recombines TRBV7-6 with TRBJ1-1, with TRBD1 matching 7 bases. Per germline, CDR1 SGHVS and CDR2 FNYEAQ. Germline trimming cut 1 base from V and 10 bases from J; bases unmatched to any gene: 6. This CDR3 contains 13 residues.

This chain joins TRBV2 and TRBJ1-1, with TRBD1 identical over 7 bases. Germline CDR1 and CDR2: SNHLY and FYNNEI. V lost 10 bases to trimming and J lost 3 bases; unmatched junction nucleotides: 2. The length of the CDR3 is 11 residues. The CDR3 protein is CATGTDTEAFF. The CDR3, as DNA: TGTGCCACTGGGACAGACACTGAAGCTTTCTTT.

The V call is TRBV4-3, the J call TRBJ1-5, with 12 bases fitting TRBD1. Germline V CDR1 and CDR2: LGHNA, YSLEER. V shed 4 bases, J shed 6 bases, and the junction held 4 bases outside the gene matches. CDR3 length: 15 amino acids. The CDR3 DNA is TGCGCCAGCAGCCGAGGGACAGGGGGCTCTCAGCCCCAGCATTTT. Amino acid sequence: CASSRGTGGSQPQHF.

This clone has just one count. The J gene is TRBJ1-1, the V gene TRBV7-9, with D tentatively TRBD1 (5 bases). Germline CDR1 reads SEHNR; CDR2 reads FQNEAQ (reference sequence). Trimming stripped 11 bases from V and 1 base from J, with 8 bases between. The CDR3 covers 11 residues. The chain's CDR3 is CAGGGNTEAFF. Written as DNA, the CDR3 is TGTGCCGGCGGGGGGAACACTGAAGCTTTCTTT.

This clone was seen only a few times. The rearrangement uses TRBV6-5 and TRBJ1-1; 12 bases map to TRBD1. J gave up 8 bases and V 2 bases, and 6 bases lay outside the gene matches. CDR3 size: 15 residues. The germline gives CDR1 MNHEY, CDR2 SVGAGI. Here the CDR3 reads CASSYVGQGASEAFF. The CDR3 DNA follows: TGTGCCAGCAGTTACGTGGGACAGGGGGCTTCCGAAGCTTTCTTT.

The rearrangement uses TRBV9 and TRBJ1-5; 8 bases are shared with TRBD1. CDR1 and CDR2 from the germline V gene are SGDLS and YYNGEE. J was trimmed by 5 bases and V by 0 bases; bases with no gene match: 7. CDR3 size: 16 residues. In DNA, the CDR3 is TGTGCCAGCAGCGTAGTAAGGACAGGGCCTCATCAGCCCCAGCATTTT. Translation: CASSVVRTGPHQPQHF.

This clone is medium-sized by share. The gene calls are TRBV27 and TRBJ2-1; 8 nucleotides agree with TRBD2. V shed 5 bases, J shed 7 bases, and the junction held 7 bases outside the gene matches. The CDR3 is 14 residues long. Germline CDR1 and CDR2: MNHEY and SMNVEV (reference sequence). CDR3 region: CASSPGLEGNEQFF. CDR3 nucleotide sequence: TGTGCCAGCAGTCCGGGACTAGAGGGGAATGAGCAGTTCTTC.

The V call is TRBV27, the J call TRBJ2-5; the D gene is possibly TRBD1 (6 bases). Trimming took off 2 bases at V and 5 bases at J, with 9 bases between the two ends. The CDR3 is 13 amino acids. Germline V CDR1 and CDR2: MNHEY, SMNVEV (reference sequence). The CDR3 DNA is TGTGCCAGCAGTTTACATAGGGGGGAGACCCAGTACTTC. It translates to CASSLHRGETQYF.

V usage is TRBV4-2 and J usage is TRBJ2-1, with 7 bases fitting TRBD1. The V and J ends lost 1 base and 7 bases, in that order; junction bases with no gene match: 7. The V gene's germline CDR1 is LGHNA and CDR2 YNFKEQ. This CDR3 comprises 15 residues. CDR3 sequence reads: CASSQGGQVRNEQFF. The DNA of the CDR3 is TGTGCCAGCAGCCAAGGAGGACAGGTCAGGAATGAGCAGTTCTTC.

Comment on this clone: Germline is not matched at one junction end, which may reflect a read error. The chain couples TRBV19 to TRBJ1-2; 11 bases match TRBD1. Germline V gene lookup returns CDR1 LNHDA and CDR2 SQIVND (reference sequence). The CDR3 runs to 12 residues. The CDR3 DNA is TGTGCCAGTATCCGGGAGGGACAGGGGGAATTCTTC. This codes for CASIREGQGEFF.

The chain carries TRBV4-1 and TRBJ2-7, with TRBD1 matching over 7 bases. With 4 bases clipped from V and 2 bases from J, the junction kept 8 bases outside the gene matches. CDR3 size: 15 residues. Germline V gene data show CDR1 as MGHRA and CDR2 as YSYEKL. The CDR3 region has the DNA TGCGCCAGCAGCCGAACAGGGGACGGTACCTACGAGCAGTACTTC. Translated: CASSRTGDGTYEQYF.

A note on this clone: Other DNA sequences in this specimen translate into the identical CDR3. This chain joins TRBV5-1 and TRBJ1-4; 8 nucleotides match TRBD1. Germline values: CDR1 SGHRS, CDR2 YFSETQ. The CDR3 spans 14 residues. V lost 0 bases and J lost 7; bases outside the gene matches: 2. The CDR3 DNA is TGCGCCAGCAGCTTGGGGACAGGGATTGAAAAACTGTTTTTT. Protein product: CASSLGTGIEKLFF.

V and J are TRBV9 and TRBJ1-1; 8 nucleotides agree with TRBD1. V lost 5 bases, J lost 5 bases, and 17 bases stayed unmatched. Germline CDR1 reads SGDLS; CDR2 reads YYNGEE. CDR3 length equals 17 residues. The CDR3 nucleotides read TGTGCCAGCAGAGTCCAATTTCCAGGGGGCTTAGATACTGAAGCTTTCTTT. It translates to CASRVQFPGGLDTEAFF.

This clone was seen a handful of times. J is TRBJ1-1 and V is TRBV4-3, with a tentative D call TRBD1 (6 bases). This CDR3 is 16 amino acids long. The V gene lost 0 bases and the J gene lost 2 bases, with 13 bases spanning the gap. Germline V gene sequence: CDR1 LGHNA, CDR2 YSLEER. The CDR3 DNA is TGCGCCAGCAGCCAAGAATCGAGCAGGGGAAACACTGAAGCTTTCTTT. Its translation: CASSQESSRGNTEAFF.